Included here is one TCR beta chain sequence, with context. The sample is drawn from a study of T cell repertoires in cytomegalovirus infection. At the level of the study: Based on public TCR beta signatures, there were indications of CMV infection and of a matching HLA type.

Germline trimming cut 3 bases from V and 3 bases from J; bases unmatched to any gene: 5. This CDR3 has 13 amino acids. Germline CDR1 DFQATT, CDR2 SNEGSKA (reference sequence). Via MiXCR, TCRdb re-called the reads, giving one row per CDR3 protein. Of tens of thousands of distinct CDR3 sequences listed, over 3.5% are singletons. The source of this sequence is a human donor in good health (CMV status not recorded). Some clones in this sample may be carry-over from other donors' samples. The chain combines TRBV20-1 with TRBJ2-7; 7 bases are shared with TRBD2. The sequencing input was PBMCs. This CDR3 is CSARGGRSYEQYF. As DNA, the CDR3 is TGCAGTGCTAGGGGAGGGAGGAGCTACGAGCAGTACTTC.